These 29 T cell receptor beta chains originate from one sample sequenced in a study of T-cell reconstitution after alpha-beta-depleted transplantation in children. Preparing the TCRbeta library involved the use of unique molecular identifiers. TCRdb itself ran the PCR reads through MiXCR, one entry per CDR3 protein. Found here are roughly 28,000 distinct CDR3 sequences, 15% to 20% of them singletons; the top ten hold roughly 37%. The sequenced sample was PBMCs, mostly from graft donor cells, obtained 60 days after TCRalphabeta/CD19-depleted stem cell transplant. Every receptor here comes from a male patient aged 2 to 9 who had a stem cell transplant for acute lymphoblastic leukemia, so the T cells may come from the graft donor.

This clonotype was seen more than once but under ten times. This sequence joins TRBV4-2 and TRBJ1-3, with D possibly being TRBD1 (5 bases). V lost 2 bases and J lost 6, with 8 bases in between. The CDR3 totals 13 residues. Germline V gene data show CDR1 as LGHNA and CDR2 as YNFKEQ. The CDR3 region is CASSQFRENTIYF. The CDR3 nucleotides read TGTGCCAGCAGCCAATTCAGGGAAAACACCATATATTTT.

Many counts were recorded for this clonotype. The chain employs TRBV4-3 and TRBJ2-1; possible D gene TRBD2, 6 bases. Trimming stripped 4 bases from V and 3 bases from J, with 13 bases between. Germline V gives CDR1 LGHNA, CDR2 YSLEER. The CDR3 is made up of 15 amino acids. The CDR3 here is CASSPYSGFYNEQFF. CDR3 DNA: TGCGCCAGCAGCCCCTATAGCGGCTTCTACAATGAGCAGTTCTTC.

About this clonotype itself: The junction does not match germline at one end; this may be a read error. The chain combines TRBV7-2 with TRBJ1-5; a weak D match, TRBD1 (5 bases). Germline V gene data show CDR1 as SGHTA and CDR2 as FQGNSA. CDR3 size: 13 residues. Here the CDR3 reads CASSLAGPQPQHF. In DNA form, the CDR3 reads TGTGCCAGCAGTTTAGCAGGGCCTCAGCCCCAGCATTTT. Together with reference TRBV7-2 and TRBJ1-5, the CDR3 gives the full variable domain: GAGVSQSPSNKVTEKGKDVELRCDPISGHTALYWYRQSLGQGLEFLIYFQGNSAPDKSGLPSDRFSAERTGGSVSTLTIQRTQQEDSAVYLCASSLAGPQPQHFGDGTRLSIL.

This clonotype was seen repeatedly, ten times or more. The chain links TRBV4-3 to TRBJ2-1, with D unclear. This CDR3 spans 15 amino acids. Germline CDR1 reads LGHNA; CDR2 reads YSLEER. The ends were cut back, 0 bases at V and 5 bases at J, with 11 bases in the middle. CDR3 nucleotides: TGCGCCAGCAGCCAAGATTACCGGGCGAACAATGAGCAGTTCTTC. It encodes CASSQDYRANNEQFF.

This clonotype was observed a few times. J is TRBJ2-3 and V is TRBV6-1; 11 bases line up with TRBD2. V was pared by 2 bases and J by 4 bases, with 2 bases of the junction left unmatched. This CDR3 has 15 residues. In germline, CDR1 is MNHNS, CDR2 SASEGT. CDR3 region: CASSETSGGADTQYF. CDR3 nucleotide sequence: TGTGCCAGCAGTGAAACTAGCGGGGGCGCAGATACGCAGTATTTT.

This clonotype was detected a few times. The rearrangement joins TRBV11-1 to TRBJ1-1, with D possibly being TRBD1 (6 bases). The CDR3 runs to 18 residues. V gave up 5 bases and J gave up 5 bases, with 27 bases separating them. CDR1 and CDR2 (germline): SGHAT, FQDESV (reference sequence). The CDR3 sequence is CASSPPRRQDQRNTEAFF. CDR3 bases: TGTGCCAGCAGCCCACCTAGACGACAGGACCAACGGAATACTGAAGCTTTCTTT.

This clonotype was detected once. This rearrangement joins TRBV6-5 to TRBJ1-1; D is undetermined. This CDR3 region has 14 residues. Trimming cost V 6 bases and J 4 bases, with 15 bases left between them. Looked up from germline, CDR1 is MNHEY and CDR2 is SVGAGI. As DNA, the CDR3 is TGTGCCAGCAGCCGCAGGAACAGCTTCACTGAAGCTTTCTTT. Protein product: CASSRRNSFTEAFF.

The rearrangement links TRBV21-1 to TRBJ2-3; TRBD1, as called in the table, went unchecked against the DNA. TRBV21-1 is termed a pseudogene. CDR3 length: 18 residues. The CDR3 DNA reads as TGTGCCAGCAGCCCTCCCCGGACAGGGGGCGATTTCACAGATACGCAGTATTTT. Its translation: CASSPPRTGGDFTDTQYF.

This rearrangement joins TRBV7-6 to TRBJ2-1, with 8 positions matching TRBD1. With 0 bases clipped from V and 4 bases from J, the junction kept 23 bases outside the gene matches. Germline V CDR1 and CDR2: SGHVS, FNYEAQ. The CDR3 consists of 22 residues. This CDR3 is CASSLAAAWQGAVKGQYNEQFF. The CDR3 nucleotides are TGTGCCAGCAGCTTAGCGGCAGCGTGGCAGGGGGCAGTAAAGGGGCAGTACAATGAGCAGTTCTTC.

This clonotype has a count of ten or more. This chain connects TRBV9 to TRBJ2-5, with 10 bases that match TRBD2. Germline V gene lookup returns CDR1 SGDLS and CDR2 YYNGEE. After removal of 5 bases from V and 0 bases from J, the junction contained 4 bases not matched to a gene. This CDR3 region has 15 residues. As DNA, the CDR3 is TGTGCCAGCAGTGTTAGCGGGGGGTACCAAGAGACCCAGTACTTC. Protein sequence: CASSVSGGYQETQYF.

V and J are TRBV2 and TRBJ1-1; D is uncertain. This CDR3 spans 13 amino acids. Germline V gene sequence: CDR1 SNHLY, CDR2 FYNNEI. V lost 5 bases and J 1 base, leaving 8 bases between the germline ends. The CDR3 sequence is CASSSWGNTEAFF. The DNA for the CDR3 is TGTGCCAGCAGTTCATGGGGGAACACTGAAGCTTTCTTT.

A few counts support this clonotype. This chain connects TRBV7-2 to TRBJ2-2; 7 nucleotides align to TRBD2. This CDR3 is 15 amino acids long. The germline V gene encodes CDR1 SGHTA and CDR2 FQGNSA. The V segment lost 5 bases and the J segment 2 bases; nucleotides outside the gene matches: 5. The CDR3 coding sequence is TGTGCCAGCAGCCTGCTAGCGGTAAACACCGGGGAGCTGTTTTTT. Encoded protein: CASSLLAVNTGELFF.

This chain links TRBV11-3 with TRBJ1-1; D gene ambiguous. V was clipped by 5 bases and J by 7 bases, with 11 bases between them. The CDR3 spans 12 residues. Germline V gene data show CDR1 as SGHNT and CDR2 as YENEEA. CDR3 sequence (DNA): TGTGCCAGCAGCCCCTGGCGGTATGAAGCTTTCTTT. Protein sequence: CASSPWRYEAFF.

This clonotype was seen repeatedly, ten times or more. The chain couples TRBV20-1 to TRBJ2-7; no clear D. Germline lookup yields CDR1 DFQATT and CDR2 SNEGSKA (reference sequence). The CDR3 is 16 residues long. Trimming took 3 bases from V and 7 from J, leaving 25 bases between them. CDR3 sequence reads: CSARVMARSGLGEQYF. The CDR3 coding sequence is TGCAGTGCTAGGGTGATGGCGAGGTCAGGTCTTGGGGAGCAGTACTTC.

This clonotype was found many times. The chain uses TRBV5-1 and TRBJ2-5; D is perhaps TRBD1 (6 bases). Deletions cut 4 bases from V and 2 bases from J, with 12 bases between. Germline V CDR1 and CDR2: SGHRS, YFSETQ. The length of the CDR3 is 14 residues. The CDR3 loop reads CASSRVTGQETQYF. The CDR3, as DNA: TGCGCCAGCAGCCGCGTGACAGGACAAGAGACCCAGTACTTC.

This clonotype appeared a few times. The CDR3 DNA follows: TGCGCCAGCAGCCCCGGACCGGTACTCAGCACAGATACGCAGTATTTT. Its protein is CASSPGPVLSTDTQYF. This chain connects TRBV5-1 to TRBJ2-3; D ambiguous. Per the germline V gene, CDR1 is SGHRS and CDR2 is YFSETQ. Trimming pared 4 bases from V and 0 bases from J, leaving 15 bases between. The CDR3 is made up of 16 amino acids.

This clonotype was seen a few times. The CDR3: CASTLNRGQETQYF. The CDR3 bases are TGTGCCAGCACCCTAAACAGGGGGCAAGAGACCCAGTACTTC. The chain is built from TRBV11-1 and TRBJ2-5, with 8 nucleotides matching TRBD1. In germline, CDR1 is SGHAT, CDR2 FQDESV (reference sequence). The J segment lost 2 bases and the V segment lost 7 bases, leaving 6 bases of the junction unmatched. The CDR3 sequence is 14 residues long. The full variable domain, rest sourced from reference TRBV11-1 and TRBJ2-5, is EAEVAQSPRYKITEKSQAVAFWCDPISGHATLYWYRQILGQGPELLVQFQDESVVDDSQLPKDRFSAERLKGVDSTLKIQPAELGDSAMYLCASTLNRGQETQYFGPGTRLLVL.

There are many counts of this clonotype. V and J are TRBV12-3 or TRBV12-4 and TRBJ1-1; D ambiguous. CDR3 size: 14 residues. V lost 1 base to trimming and J lost 0 bases, with 6 bases between them. CDR3 amino acids: CASSLVSVNTEAFF. The CDR3 coding sequence is TGTGCCAGCAGTTTAGTATCAGTGAACACTGAAGCTTTCTTT.

This clonotype was recorded a few times. This sequence joins TRBV7-9 and TRBJ1-1, with TRBD1 matching over 7 bases. Trimming took 1 base from V and 13 from J; bases not matched to a gene: 18. The CDR3 is 16 residues long. The germline CDR1 and CDR2 sequences are SEHNR and FQNEAQ (reference sequence). The CDR3: CASSLDGATGIMGGFF. The CDR3 nucleotides read TGTGCCAGCAGCTTAGACGGGGCGACAGGGATAATGGGGGGTTTCTTT.

There are a few counts of this clonotype. This rearrangement joins TRBV28 to TRBJ1-1; tentative D call: TRBD1 (6 bases). This CDR3 spans 14 amino acids. The V gene lost 5 bases and the J gene lost 10 bases, with 20 bases spanning the gap. Germline CDR1 reads MDHEN; CDR2 reads SYDVKM. The CDR3 here is CASSEAGRGSGAFF. CDR3 in DNA: TGTGCCAGCAGTGAGGCAGGAAGGGGGTCTGGAGCTTTCTTT.

Only a few counts were recorded for this clonotype. V gene TRBV6-5 combines with J gene TRBJ1-3; D is ambiguous. In germline, CDR1 is MNHEY, CDR2 SVGAGI. This CDR3 region has 16 residues. Trimming shortened V by 0 bases and J by 0 bases, and 9 bases separated the two germline ends. The CDR3 coding sequence is TGTGCCAGCAGTTACTCCCGGGGAACCTCTGGAAACACCATATATTTT. It specifies CASSYSRGTSGNTIYF.

This clonotype was counted only a few times. The chain links TRBV28 to TRBJ1-2; 7 bases are a match to TRBD1. This CDR3 has 15 residues. J was trimmed by 7 bases and V by 6 bases; bases with no gene match: 14. CDR1 MDHEN and CDR2 SYDVKM come from the germline V gene. The CDR3 bases are TGTGCCAGCAGGACCTCGGGACAGCGGTTTTTTGGCTACACCTTC. Its protein product is CASRTSGQRFFGYTF.

The sample holds many counts of this clonotype. The genes are TRBV5-1 and TRBJ2-1; D might be TRBD1 or TRBD2, each matching 5 bases. The CDR3 contains 15 residues. The V gene's germline CDR1 is SGHRS and CDR2 YFSETQ. The V end lost 5 bases, the J end lost 2 bases, and 14 bases lay between the germline ends. CDR3 DNA sequence: TGCGCCAGCAGTCGGCCCCAGGGACCCTACAATGAGCAGTTCTTC. It yields the protein CASSRPQGPYNEQFF.

In this sample, this clonotype turned up many times. The chain couples TRBV7-8 to TRBJ2-3; no definite D call. The CDR3 runs to 12 residues. V lost 4 bases to trimming and J lost 1 base, with 3 bases between them. The germline CDR1 and CDR2 sequences are SGHVS and FQNEAQ. In DNA, the CDR3 is TGTGCCAGCAGCTCACGCACAGATACGCAGTATTTT. Protein product: CASSSRTDTQYF.

The V gene is TRBV6-6, the J gene TRBJ2-7; D gene uncertain. The V end lost 6 bases, the J end lost 3 bases, and 12 bases lay between the germline ends. Germline V lookup: CDR1 MNHNY, CDR2 SVGAGI (reference sequence). The CDR3 length is 13 residues. The CDR3 protein is CASRGGAIYEQYF. CDR3 nucleotides: TGTGCCAGCAGGGGCGGAGCCATCTACGAGCAGTACTTC.

The chain links TRBV6-1 to TRBJ2-3, with a weak D call TRBD1 (6 bases). The CDR3 has 17 amino acids. Trimming stripped 6 bases from V and 1 base from J, with 20 bases between. The germline V gene encodes CDR1 MNHNS and CDR2 SASEGT. CDR3 bases: TGTGCCAGCAGCGTACAGGGCTTTAGCGCAGGCACAGATACGCAGTATTTT. Translated, it gives CASSVQGFSAGTDTQYF.

This clonotype was seen many times. The chain has TRBV4-1 and TRBJ2-5, with 12 bases identical to TRBD2. The germline V gene encodes CDR1 MGHRA and CDR2 YSYEKL. The CDR3 contains 20 residues. V shed 0 bases and J 1 base; nucleotides not matched to a gene: 12. CDR3: CASSQDWASGRVSIQETQYF. The CDR3, as DNA: TGCGCCAGCAGCCAAGATTGGGCTAGCGGGAGGGTATCCATCCAAGAGACCCAGTACTTC.

This clonotype came up a few times. This chain joins TRBV7-9 and TRBJ1-2; D ambiguous. This CDR3 is built from 15 residues. Per the germline V gene, CDR1 is SEHNR and CDR2 is FQNEAQ (reference sequence). V lost 1 base, J lost 5 bases, and 14 bases lay in between. CDR3 protein: CASSLVPEAPYGYTF. The CDR3 DNA is TGTGCCAGCAGCTTAGTCCCCGAGGCTCCTTATGGCTACACCTTC.

The chain joins TRBV15 to TRBJ2-7; TRBD2 matches 15 bases. CDR3 size: 20 residues. J gave up 1 base and V 4 bases, and 14 bases lay outside the gene matches. In germline, CDR1 is LNHNV, CDR2 YYDKDF (reference sequence). The CDR3 nucleotides are TGTGCCACCAGCAACTCCCTCGGACTAGCGGGGGGGCCTCGGTCCTACGAGCAGTACTTC. It is translated as CATSNSLGLAGGPRSYEQYF.